A selection of T cell receptor beta chains follows, all from one sample in a study of vaccination and CD4 T cells after COVID-19. TCRdb processed the PCR reads anew with MiXCR; each CDR3 protein has one entry. Of some 26,000 distinct CDR3 sequences in the sample, about 61% were seen once. No antigen has been assigned to these receptors. The sequences come from CD4+ T cells from blood, cultured in vitro, collected after SARS-CoV-2 vaccination. Receptors were obtained from a human donor who received a COVID-19 vaccine. CDR3s include the opening cysteine and the closing phenylalanine or tryptophan. D genes are given only for firm matches. Some rows mark clone size as missing; the rest say once, few, many or name a class of expanded clone.

v_call: TRBV20-1
clone_size: .
d_call: TRBD1
j_call: TRBJ2-3
cdr3_aa: CSASSSGQGVRTDTQYF
cdr3_nt: TGCAGTGCTAGTTCGTCGGGACAGGGGGTCCGGACAGATACGCAGTATTTT

v_call: TRBV20-1
clone_size: .
d_call: TRBD2
j_call: TRBJ2-3
cdr3_aa: CSATRTSGGGVQDTQYF
cdr3_nt: TGCAGTGCTACCCGGACTAGCGGGGGGGGCGTCCAAGATACGCAGTATTTT

v_call: TRBV20-1
clone_size: few
d_call: TRBD2
j_call: TRBJ2-7
cdr3_aa: CSAPPAGGSYEQYF
cdr3_nt: TGCAGTGCCCCTCCGGCGGGGGGCTCCTACGAGCAGTACTTC

v_call: TRBV6-1
clone_size: .
d_call: TRBD1
j_call: TRBJ2-7
cdr3_aa: CASMLGGTGDYEQYF
cdr3_nt: TGTGCCAGCATGCTAGGGGGGACAGGCGACTACGAGCAGTACTTC

v_call: TRBV30
clone_size: .
d_call: .
j_call: TRBJ1-1
cdr3_aa: CATGAATEAFF
cdr3_nt: TGTGCCACCGGGGCAGCCACTGAAGCTTTCTTT

v_call: TRBV6-4
clone_size: once
d_call: .
j_call: TRBJ2-7
cdr3_aa: CASSPRTDYEQYF
cdr3_nt: TGTGCCAGCAGCCCCAGGACAGACTACGAGCAGTACTTC

v_call: TRBV2
clone_size: .
d_call: TRBD2
j_call: TRBJ2-7
cdr3_aa: CASRTDSGGGEQYF
cdr3_nt: TGTGCCAGCAGGACGGACAGCGGGGGAGGGGAGCAGTACTTC

v_call: TRBV2
clone_size: few
d_call: TRBD1
j_call: TRBJ1-4
cdr3_aa: CASSVGTGGEKLFF
cdr3_nt: TGTGCCAGCAGTGTGGGGACAGGGGGTGAAAAACTGTTTTTT

v_call: TRBV5-4
clone_size: .
d_call: .
j_call: TRBJ1-1
cdr3_aa: CASSSPYAAGHTEAFF
cdr3_nt: TGTGCCAGCAGCTCACCCTATGCTGCAGGGCACACTGAAGCTTTCTTT

v_call: TRBV7-2
clone_size: .
d_call: .
j_call: TRBJ1-6
cdr3_aa: CASSLDPGRSSYNSPLHF
cdr3_nt: TGTGCCAGCAGCTTAGATCCGGGACGAAGCTCCTATAATTCACCCCTCCACTTT

v_call: TRBV2
clone_size: .
d_call: TRBD1
j_call: TRBJ1-6
cdr3_aa: CASSEFIRDRDSPLHF
cdr3_nt: TGTGCCAGCAGTGAATTTATCCGGGACAGGGATTCACCCCTCCACTTT

v_call: TRBV7-9
clone_size: .
d_call: .
j_call: TRBJ2-7
cdr3_aa: CASSLGQGGLTYEQYF
cdr3_nt: TGTGCCAGCAGCTTGGGGCAGGGGGGCCTAACCTACGAGCAGTACTTC

v_call: TRBV5-1
clone_size: .
d_call: TRBD1
j_call: TRBJ1-1
cdr3_aa: CASSFRDRGLWGTSTEAFF
cdr3_nt: TGCGCCAGCAGCTTCCGGGACAGGGGGCTTTGGGGGACCAGCACTGAAGCTTTCTTT

v_call: TRBV20-1
clone_size: .
d_call: .
j_call: TRBJ1-5
cdr3_aa: CSARARTDQPQHF
cdr3_nt: TGCAGTGCTAGAGCACGGACAGATCAGCCCCAGCATTTT

v_call: TRBV6-5
clone_size: once
d_call: .
j_call: TRBJ1-2
cdr3_aa: CASSYSSAGYTF
cdr3_nt: TGTGCCAGCAGTTACTCGAGCGCGGGCTACACCTTC

v_call: TRBV5-6
clone_size: .
d_call: .
j_call: TRBJ1-2
cdr3_aa: CASSLIGAGGYTF
cdr3_nt: TGTGCCAGCAGCTTGATTGGGGCGGGTGGCTACACCTTC

v_call: TRBV6-1
clone_size: .
d_call: TRBD1
j_call: TRBJ2-5
cdr3_aa: CASTPGQVRWETQYF
cdr3_nt: TGTGCCAGCACCCCCGGACAGGTCAGGTGGGAGACCCAGTACTTC